The subject of this entry is one TCR beta chain. Its antigen is as yet unknown. This sample is part of a study of shared clonotypes between healthy human individuals. Study at large: A few men and a couple of women, aged 18 to 49, were donors. The study used three CD4 naive, three CD4 memory, two CD8 naive and one CD8 memory plate per donor.

Terminally differentiated effector memory CD45RA+ cells were excluded by CCR7 positive selection of CD45RO-negative cells. Germline V gene sequence: CDR1 SEHNR, CDR2 FQNEAQ (reference sequence). V lost 4 bases to trimming and J lost 11 bases, with 14 bases between them. The length of the CDR3 is 12 residues. Overall study findings and caveats: When naive CD4 clonotypes were compared across a few donors, around 5% were shared.

Original handling: Filtering differed, since immunoSEQ gave only junction sequences and no quality scores. Here immunoSEQ multiplex PCR was the method, and the copy in TCRdb shows in-frame clones only, minus some. Clone size and the V and J calls come from that table; the DNA yielded D and trimming. The top ten hold 0.9% to 1.4% of the sample, which has about 2 million clones, approximately 95% seen once. This clonotype was obtained from a man between 18 and 29 years old in good health. The chain joins TRBV7-9 to TRBJ1-1; tentative D call: TRBD1 (5 bases). Sequences were obtained from naive CD8+ T cells sorted from blood. The DNA for the CDR3 is TGTGCCAGCAGCTCCCTAGGAGGGGACGCTTTCTTT. This encodes CASSSLGGDAFF.